Listed below are T cell receptor beta chains from one sample, sequenced in a study of blood T cell repertoires in COVID-19. Libraries were prepared by immunoSEQ multiplex PCR; TCRdb keeps only in-frame clonotypes and omits some of them. The sample consists of around 200,000 clones, approximately 79% of them appearing once. Sequencing used peripheral blood. These receptors were obtained from a man under 40 with active or convalescent COVID-19. The CDR3 runs from the conserved cysteine through the conserved F or W. A D gene is named only where the DNA matches it firmly. Clone size appears in some rows only: once, few, many, or a class for an expanded clone.

V gene	J gene	D gene	clone size	CDR3 DNA	CDR3 protein
TRBV24-1	TRBJ1-2	.	.	TGTGCCACCAGTGATTCGGACTATGGCTACACCTTC	CATSDSDYGYTF
TRBV21-1	TRBJ1-4	.	.	TGTGCCAGCAGCAGCCGACAGGGGGCGGGTAATGAAAAACTGTTTTTT	CASSSRQGAGNEKLFF
TRBV14	TRBJ1-6	.	.	TGTGCCAGCAGCCCCTATTCTAATTCACCCCTCCACTTT	CASSPYSNSPLHF
TRBV5-6	TRBJ2-7	TRBD2	.	TGTGCCAGCAGCTTAGGTCAACTAGCGGGCGACGAGCAGTACTTC	CASSLGQLAGDEQYF
TRBV7-9	TRBJ1-2	.	.	TGTGCCAGCAGCCCCCACCGGCTGTGGGAGGTGTATGGCTACACCTTC	CASSPHRLWEVYGYTF
TRBV4-1	TRBJ1-5	.	few	TGCGCCAGCAGCCAAGATCTCGGGGTTAATCAGCCCCAGCATTTT	CASSQDLGVNQPQHF
TRBV14	TRBJ2-3	.	.	TGTGCCAGCAGCCAAGGACTACGCACAGATACGCAGTATTTT	CASSQGLRTDTQYF
TRBV5-1	TRBJ1-2	.	.	TGCGCCAGCACCGAGGGCTTTGGCTACACCTTC	CASTEGFGYTF
TRBV7-2	TRBJ1-4	.	.	TGTGCCAGCAGCTCGACTGACAGGGAAAAACTGTTTTTT	CASSSTDREKLFF
TRBV9	TRBJ1-4	TRBD1	once	TGTGCCAGCAGCGTGGCGGGACAGGGAAATGCCCGACTGTTTTTT	CASSVAGQGNARLFF
TRBV10-3	TRBJ2-2	TRBD2	.	TGTGCCATCGGGACTAGCGGGGGGTTTGGCGGGGAGCTGTTTTTT	CAIGTSGGFGGELFF
TRBV10-3	TRBJ1-1	.	.	TGTGCCATCAGTGACAGGGAGAACACTGAAGCTTTCTTT	CAISDRENTEAFF
TRBV27	TRBJ1-1	TRBD1	few	TGTGCCAGCAGTCCGGGACCCTCACAGGGGGGGAACACTGAAGCTTTCTTT	CASSPGPSQGGNTEAFF
TRBV18	TRBJ2-3	TRBD1	.	TGTGCCAGCTCAGCACAGGGGTTTGGAGATACGCAGTATTTT	CASSAQGFGDTQYF
TRBV7-2	TRBJ2-7	TRBD2	once	TGTGCCAGCAGAGCTAGCGGGATAACTAACGAGCAGTACTTC	CASRASGITNEQYF
TRBV7-3	TRBJ2-3	.	.	TGTGCCAGCAGTCCAAGTAGGTCAGGGGACACAGATACGCAGTATTTT	CASSPSRSGDTDTQYF
TRBV6-5	TRBJ1-2	.	few	TGTGCCAGCCTAGGGGGAGTCCTTAACTATGGCTACACCTTC	CASLGGVLNYGYTF
TRBV6-2/TRBV6-3	TRBJ2-7	TRBD2	.	TGTGCCAGCAGTCCCCGTGGGACTAGGGACTCCTACGAGCAGTACTTC	CASSPRGTRDSYEQYF
TRBV6-5	TRBJ1-2	.	.	TGTGCCAGCAGCTCGCTCGCAAACCAGGGGTTCTACACCTTC	CASSSLANQGFYTF
TRBV28	TRBJ1-5	.	.	TGTGCCAGCAGTTTAGGAGGCCCCGGGGGGGGTAGCAATCAGCCCCAGCATTTT	CASSLGGPGGGSNQPQHF
TRBV6-5	TRBJ1-3	.	.	TGTGCCAGCATCTCCTCTGGAAACACCATATATTTT	CASISSGNTIYF
TRBV19	TRBJ2-1	TRBD2	.	TGTGCCAGTAGTGTCGGACTAGCGGGGGGTCCCTACAATGAGCAGTTCTTC	CASSVGLAGGPYNEQFF
TRBV3-1/TRBV3-2	TRBJ1-3	TRBD1	.	TGTGCCAGCAGCCGAGGACCTGGGACAGGGCAAGGGGGTAACACCATATATTTT	CASSRGPGTGQGGNTIYF
TRBV10-3	TRBJ1-1	.	.	TGTGCCATCAGTGAGTCTTCCGCCCCCGGCGGCGAAGCTTTCTTT	CAISESSAPGGEAFF
TRBV5-1	TRBJ1-2	TRBD1	once	TGCGCCAGCAGCTTGTCGGGGACAGGCTCTTTGGGGGGTGGCTACACCTTC	CASSLSGTGSLGGGYTF
TRBV11-2	TRBJ1-1	.	.	TGTGCCAGCAGCTTAGCCCGTGGCGGGGAGAACACTGAAGCTTTCTTT	CASSLARGGENTEAFF
TRBV7-9	TRBJ1-4	TRBD1	.	TGTGCCAGCAGCGACCGGGACAGGTCTCCGAATGAAAAACTGTTTTTT	CASSDRDRSPNEKLFF
TRBV7-9	TRBJ2-1	TRBD1	.	TGTGCCAGCAGCCCAGGAGGACAGGGGCGGTTCAATGAGCAGTTCTTC	CASSPGGQGRFNEQFF
TRBV7-8	TRBJ2-7	.	.	TGTGCCAGCAGCCGAGGGGGACATAAGTACTTC	CASSRGGHKYF
TRBV2	TRBJ1-4	.	.	TGTGCCAGCAAATTACCAGGCTTGGGAAAACTGTTTTTT	CASKLPGLGKLFF
TRBV29-1	TRBJ1-5	TRBD1	.	TGCAGCGTTGTGGGACAGGGAAACCAGCCCCAGCATTTT	CSVVGQGNQPQHF
TRBV7-2	TRBJ1-1	TRBD1	.	TGTGCCAGCAGCTGGACAGGGATGAACACTGAAGCTTTCTTT	CASSWTGMNTEAFF
TRBV6-4	TRBJ2-2	.	.	TGTGCCAGCAGTGACTCCTGGCAGACTAACACCGGGGAGCTGTTTTTT	CASSDSWQTNTGELFF
TRBV24-1	TRBJ2-7	TRBD1	.	TGTGCCACCAGTGAAGAGGGGGCAAGGACGTGTCCCTACGAGCAGTACTTC	CATSEEGARTCPYEQYF